This record looks at one TCR beta chain sequence and its context. Its antigen remains unknown. One entry per CDR3 protein, called by TCRdb with MiXCR from the RT-PCR reads. The table records over a thousand distinct CDR3 sequences, approximately 82% of them present only once. This specimen comes from a study of yellow fever vaccine responses in identical twins. Overall study results and limits: Reportedly, the T cell response mounted by twins to vaccine seemed partly convergent, partly personalized.

Germline trimming cut 3 bases from V and 1 base from J; bases unmatched to any gene: 7. The CDR3 runs to 17 residues. Germline V gene sequence: CDR1 LGHNA, CDR2 YSLEER. Sequences were derived from T cells from blood (PBMCs), unsorted or a sorted subset (not recorded which), sampled before or after yellow fever vaccination (not recorded which). V and J are TRBV4-3 and TRBJ2-1; 9 positions agree with TRBD2. The receptor was derived from a female donor who received the yellow fever vaccine. The CDR3 DNA sequence: TGCGCCAGCAGCCAGGGTAGCGGGGGCCCTTCCTACAATGAGCAGTTCTTC. The encoded protein is CASSQGSGGPSYNEQFF.